These 18 T cell receptor beta chains originate from one sample sequenced in a study of a mutant IDH1 vaccine in newly diagnosed glioma. As for time point: baseline, week 1 (first vaccination visit). As to treatment: pre-vaccination baseline after standard-of-care therapy. This table comes from immunoSEQ multiplex PCR, and its TCRdb copy is limited to in-frame clones, with some not included. Here the sample spans around 37,000 clones, roughly three quarters being singletons. The sequences come from PBMCs, collected from a glioma patient treated with radiotherapy, temozolomide or both. Receptors originate from a man aged 35-49 years with glioma. Some clones in this sample may be carry-over from other donors' samples.

This clone is labeled as medium-sized (0.01 to 0.1%). The chain carries TRBV7-3 and TRBJ1-3; 9 bases are shared with TRBD1. This CDR3 comprises 14 residues. The V and J ends lost 5 bases and 8 bases, in that order; junction bases with no gene match: 7. The germline V gene encodes CDR1 SGHTA and CDR2 FQGTGA. The CDR3 region has the DNA TGTGCCAGCAGCCCACGGACAGGGGCGGACACCATATATTTT. Encoded protein: CASSPRTGADTIYF.

The V call is TRBV4-1, the J call TRBJ1-1; a weak D match, TRBD1 (6 bases). V was trimmed by 4 bases and J by 4 bases, leaving 10 bases between them. The CDR3 is made up of 13 amino acids. Germline V CDR1 and CDR2: MGHRA, YSYEKL. The CDR3 DNA is TGCGCCAGCAGCCCCCCCAGGGGCACTGAAGCTTTCTTT. It yields the protein CASSPPRGTEAFF.

The chain has TRBV27 and TRBJ1-2, with TRBD1 as a possible D gene (5 bases). V shed 3 bases and J shed 6 bases, with 20 bases lying between them. Germline loops: CDR1 MNHEY, CDR2 SMNVEV (reference sequence). The CDR3 sequence is 16 residues long. CDR3 in amino acids: CASSFMTVGGPDGYTF. The CDR3 DNA is TGTGCCAGCAGTTTTATGACAGTTGGCGGTCCGGATGGCTACACCTTC.

This clone appeared a single time. The rearrangement links TRBV5-1 to TRBJ1-1; TRBD1 aligns across 9 bases. Germline V CDR1 and CDR2: SGHRS, YFSETQ. With 4 bases clipped from V and 5 bases from J, the junction kept 12 bases outside the gene matches. The length of the CDR3 is 16 residues. The CDR3 sequence is CASSTQGAVGGTEAFF. CDR3 nucleotide sequence: TGCGCCAGCAGCACACAGGGGGCGGTCGGCGGGACTGAAGCTTTCTTT. The whole variable domain, remainder taken from reference TRBV5-1 and TRBJ1-1, is KAGVTQTPRYLIKTRGQQVTLSCSPISGHRSVSWYQQTPGQGLQFLFEYFSETQRNKGNFPGRFSGRQFSNSRSEMNVSTLELGDSALYLCASSTQGAVGGTEAFFGQGTRLTVV.

The chain combines TRBV2 with TRBJ2-3, with 13 positions matching TRBD2. Germline-derived CDR1 and CDR2 are SNHLY and FYNNEI. This CDR3 has 15 amino acids. V trimming: 5 bases; J trimming: 7 bases; junction bases outside the gene matches: 6. In nucleotides, the CDR3 is TGTGCCAGCAGTACTAGCGGGGGGGCAGGGAATACGCAGTATTTT. It is translated as CASSTSGGAGNTQYF.

In this sample, this clone turned up a few times. CDR3 amino acids: CASSQENRGGFREKLFF. The CDR3 DNA reads as TGCGCCAGCAGCCAAGAAAATCGCGGGGGGTTCAGGGAAAAACTGTTTTTT. The chain couples TRBV4-1 to TRBJ1-4; weak D call: TRBD1 (5 bases). The CDR3 totals 17 residues. Germline V CDR1 and CDR2: MGHRA, YSYEKL. Trimming took off 0 bases at V and 8 bases at J, with 19 bases between the two ends.

V and J are TRBV6-1 and TRBJ2-3, with TRBD2 identical over 8 bases. The ends lost 4 bases at V and 4 bases at J; junction bases unmatched: 4. This CDR3 spans 14 amino acids. Germline lookup yields CDR1 MNHNS and CDR2 SASEGT. This chain's CDR3 is CASSVGGAADTQYF. The DNA of the CDR3 is TGTGCCAGCAGTGTCGGGGGGGCCGCAGATACGCAGTATTTT.

The J gene is TRBJ1-5, the V gene TRBV2; D not resolved. Germline CDR1 is SNHLY and CDR2 is FYNNEI. CDR3 length equals 13 residues. V was cut by 11 bases and J by 4 bases, with 15 bases left in between. CDR3 in DNA: TGTGCCGGAAGACCGGACCCGAATCAGCCCCAGCATTTT. Its protein product is CAGRPDPNQPQHF.

The CDR3 region is CASSAGTSITDTQYF. The DNA for the CDR3 is TGTGCCAGCAGCGCCGGGACTAGCATCACAGATACGCAGTATTTT. The J gene is TRBJ2-3, the V gene TRBV5-4; 9 positions agree with TRBD2. Trimming took 4 bases from V and 2 from J; bases not matched to a gene: 5. CDR3 length equals 15 residues. Germline assignment: CDR1 SGHNT and CDR2 YYREEE (reference sequence).

This clone was found a few times. The CDR3 nucleotides read TGTGCCAGCAGCTTAGAATACAGGGACACTGAAGCTTTCTTT. As protein: CASSLEYRDTEAFF. This chain joins TRBV7-9 and TRBJ1-1, with D maybe TRBD1 (6 bases). From germline, CDR1 is SEHNR and CDR2 FQNEAQ (reference sequence). This CDR3 spans 14 amino acids. The V and J ends lost 1 base and 3 bases respectively, with 9 bases between them.

The rearrangement uses TRBV6-1 and TRBJ2-7, with no clear D. The CDR3 length is 14 residues. Looked up from germline, CDR1 is MNHNS and CDR2 is SASEGT. Trimming took off 3 bases at V and 2 bases at J, with 11 bases between the two ends. The chain's CDR3 is CASSEQDGPYEQYF. CDR3 nucleotides: TGTGCCAGCAGTGAGCAGGACGGACCCTACGAGCAGTACTTC.

The chain recombines TRBV10-3 with TRBJ2-7; D call uncertain. Trimming took off 2 bases at V and 4 bases at J, with 15 bases between the two ends. CDR1 is ENHRY and CDR2 is SYGVKD in the germline V gene. There are 15 residues in the CDR3. The CDR3 loop is CAISEGSARRYEQYF. The CDR3 DNA is TGTGCCATCAGTGAGGGGTCAGCTAGACGGTACGAGCAGTACTTC.

The genes are TRBV5-1 and TRBJ2-7; TRBD2 agrees at 7 bases. The CDR3 consists of 15 residues. The junction had 9 bases not matched to a gene; V was cut back by 0 bases and J by 6 bases. The V gene's germline CDR1 is SGHRS and CDR2 YFSETQ. This chain's CDR3 is CASSLGAGRAREQYF. The CDR3 nucleotides read TGCGCCAGCAGCTTGGGAGCGGGACGGGCTCGCGAGCAGTACTTC.

Only a few counts were recorded for this clone. V and J are TRBV6-1 and TRBJ2-1; 8 bases are shared with TRBD1. V lost 5 bases, J lost 6 bases, and 3 bases stayed unmatched. The CDR3 has 13 amino acids. Germline assignment: CDR1 MNHNS and CDR2 SASEGT. The CDR3 protein is CASSTDRGNEQFF. The CDR3 nucleotides read TGTGCCAGCAGTACCGACAGGGGCAATGAGCAGTTCTTC.

V is TRBV7-2 and J is TRBJ2-1; 10 bases are a match to TRBD2. With 6 bases clipped from V and 3 bases from J, the junction kept 11 bases outside the gene matches. In germline, CDR1 is SGHTA, CDR2 FQGNSA. CDR3 length: 17 residues. The CDR3 loop reads CASSLPDTSGVYNEQFF. CDR3 coding DNA: TGTGCCAGCAGTCTCCCTGACACTAGCGGGGTCTACAATGAGCAGTTCTTC.

The J gene is TRBJ1-1, the V gene TRBV29-1; tentative D call: TRBD1 (6 bases). The CDR3 extends over 14 amino acids. Germline CDR1 reads SQVTM; CDR2 reads ANQGSEA. V was clipped by 6 bases and J by 2 bases, with 16 bases between them. The CDR3 DNA sequence: TGCAGCGTGACGGACAGTTGGGCAAACACTGAAGCTTTCTTT. It yields the protein CSVTDSWANTEAFF.

There are a few counts of this clone. J is TRBJ1-3 and V is TRBV6-5; 7 bases are a match to TRBD1. The V gene's germline CDR1 is MNHEY and CDR2 SVGAGI. The CDR3 extends over 15 amino acids. The junction had 5 bases not matched to a gene; V was cut back by 6 bases and J by 0 bases. CDR3 residues: CASRAQGSSGNTIYF. The CDR3 bases are TGTGCCAGCAGAGCACAGGGGAGCTCTGGAAACACCATATATTTT.

The genes are TRBV5-8 and TRBJ1-2; no firm D call. Germline V gene sequence: CDR1 SGHTS, CDR2 YDEGEE. Trimming shortened V by 0 bases and J by 8 bases, and 8 bases separated the two germline ends. The CDR3 length is 12 residues. CDR3 amino acids: CASSLEPSGYTF. In DNA, the CDR3 is TGTGCCAGCAGCTTGGAACCAAGCGGCTACACCTTC.